This T cell receptor (beta chain) is from a study of graft-versus-host responses after intestinal transplantation. At the level of the study: Induction with anti-thymocyte globulin, then tacrolimus and steroids for roughly three years, was given to all recipients. Study-level results: The marrow of recipients harbored GvH clones, and ileum or blood showed some of them first. Some patients had graft-donor T cell macrochimerism. In their allografts, the ratios of graft-versus-host to host-versus-graft T cell clones were high. Early after transplant, HvG declines were associated with peak levels of circulating GvH clones.

The table came from immunoSEQ multiplex PCR; TCRdb's copy has only in-frame clones and leaves some out. The sample records tens of thousands of clones, 75% to 90% being singletons. A remark on this clone: Its target is unknown. A junction end diverges from the germline sequence, so it may reflect a read error.

The CDR3 has 10 amino acids. Germline lookup yields CDR1 DFQATT and CDR2 SNEGSKA (reference sequence). V gene TRBV20-1 combines with J gene TRBJ2-7; D ambiguous. The TCR originated in a human patient who received an intestinal transplant, so some T cells may come from the graft donor. The specimen comprised PBMCs, sampled about 1,000 days after transplant. CDR3 DNA sequence: TGCAGTGCCCCGACTCCCGAGGAGTACTTC. Amino acid sequence: CSAPTPEEYF.